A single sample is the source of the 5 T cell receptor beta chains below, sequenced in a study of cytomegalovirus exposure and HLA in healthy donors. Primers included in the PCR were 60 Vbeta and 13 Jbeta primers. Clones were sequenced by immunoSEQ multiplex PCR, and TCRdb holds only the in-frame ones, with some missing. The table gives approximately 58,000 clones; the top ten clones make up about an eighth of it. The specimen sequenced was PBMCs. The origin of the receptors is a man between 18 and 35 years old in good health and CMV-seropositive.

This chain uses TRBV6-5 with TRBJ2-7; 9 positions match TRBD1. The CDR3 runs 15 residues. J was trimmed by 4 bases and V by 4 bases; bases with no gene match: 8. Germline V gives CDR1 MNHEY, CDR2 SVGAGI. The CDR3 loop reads CASSSTGTGSYEQYF. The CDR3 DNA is TGTGCCAGCAGTTCCACCGGGACAGGGTCGTACGAGCAGTACTTC.

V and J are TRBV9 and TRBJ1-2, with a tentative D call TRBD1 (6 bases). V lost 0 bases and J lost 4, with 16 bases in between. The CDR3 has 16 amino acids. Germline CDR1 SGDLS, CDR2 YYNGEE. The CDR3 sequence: CASSVVRGGLPYGYTF. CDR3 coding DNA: TGTGCCAGCAGCGTAGTAAGAGGGGGTTTGCCCTATGGCTACACCTTC.

CDR3 sequence (DNA): TGTGCCTGGAGCCGAGACGGGACAGGGGAAAACATTCAGTACTTC. Translated, it gives CAWSRDGTGENIQYF. The rearrangement uses TRBV30 and TRBJ2-4; TRBD1 matches at 10 bases. The CDR3 is made up of 15 amino acids. Trimming took 3 bases from V and 5 from J; bases not matched to a gene: 7. Germline V CDR1 and CDR2: GTSNPN, SVGIG (reference sequence).

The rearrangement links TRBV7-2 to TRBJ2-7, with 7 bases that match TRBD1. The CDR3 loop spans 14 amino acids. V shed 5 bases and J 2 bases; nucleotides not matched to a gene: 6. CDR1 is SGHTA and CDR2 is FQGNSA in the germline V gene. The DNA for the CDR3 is TGTGCCAGCAGCCCGTTGACAGGGACCTACGAGCAGTACTTC. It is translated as CASSPLTGTYEQYF.

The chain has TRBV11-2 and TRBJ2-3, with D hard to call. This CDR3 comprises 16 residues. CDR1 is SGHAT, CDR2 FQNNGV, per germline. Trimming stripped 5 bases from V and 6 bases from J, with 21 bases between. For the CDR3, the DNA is TGTGCCAGCAGCCGCACTACTTGGTTGCTTGGGGATACGCAGTATTTT. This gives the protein CASSRTTWLLGDTQYF.